The clone carrying this T cell receptor beta chain was observed many times. Its cognate antigen is unknown. One entry per CDR3 protein, called by TCRdb with MiXCR from the RACE reads. The table shows some 79,000 distinct CDR3 sequences, with less than 11% occurring only once. These data come from a study of human T cells and chemical hapten exposure. Time point specified: patch test 2, 6 weeks after DPC sensitization. Treatment given: therapeutic diphenylcyclopropenone sensitization with weekly scalp DPC. Blood sampling preceded each patch test application. Suited to DPC and affected by alopecia, the donors ranged from 18 to 70 years old. Germline-derived CDR1 and CDR2 are DFQATT and SNEGSKA (reference sequence). The CDR3 spans 16 residues. Trimming stripped 0 bases from V and 0 bases from J, with 12 bases between. Study observations and caveats: The study found expanded TCRs formed significantly more large CDR3 similarity clusters than controls. Donors in the study had alopecia, meaning their immune response may differ from healthy people's.

The specimen was whole blood, collected in connection with sensitization to the hapten diphenylcyclopropenone (DPC). The rearrangement uses TRBV20-1 and TRBJ2-1; possible D gene TRBD2, 5 bases. This TCR derives from a woman in her forties or fifties with alopecia areata. Some clones in this sample may be carry-over from other donors' samples. The CDR3 sequence is CSARDNRAVSYNEQFF. In DNA form, the CDR3 reads TGCAGTGCTAGAGATAACAGAGCGGTCTCCTACAATGAGCAGTTCTTC.